Listed below are T cell receptor beta chains from one sample, sequenced in a study of OX40 agonist ivuxolimab in advanced cancers. Profiled with immunoSEQ multiplex PCR; TCRdb holds only in-frame clones, not every one. The sample has 45,000 or so clones, roughly nine tenths seen once. The sequencing used CD4+ or CD8+ T cells sorted from blood, collected in a trial of the OX40 agonist ivuxolimab. All receptors come from an adult with an advanced solid tumor such as melanoma, head and neck, liver or kidney cancer. Both conserved end residues are part of each CDR3. D genes are given only for firm matches. Clone size is shown for a subset of rows, as once, few, many or a class of expanded clone.

D | J | size | V | DNA | CDR3
- | TRBJ1-2 | - | TRBV5-1 | TGCGCCAGCAGCTTGGCCGCCCTCGACTATGGCTACACCTTC | CASSLAALDYGYTF
- | TRBJ2-5 | - | TRBV15 | TGTGCCACCAGCAGAGAAGGGTGGGCCCAAGAGACCCAGTACTTC | CATSREGWAQETQYF
- | TRBJ2-2 | - | TRBV21-1 | TGTGCCAGCGTGCCGACTAGCGGGGTAACCGGGGAGCTGTTTTTT | CASVPTSGVTGELFF
- | TRBJ1-1 | - | TRBV15 | TGTGCCACCAGCAGAGAGTCAGGTGTTAACACTGAAGCTTTCTTT | CATSRESGVNTEAFF
TRBD2 | TRBJ2-5 | once | TRBV4-1 | TGCGCCAGCAGCCAAGCCTCCGGACTAGCGGGGGGGAAAGAGACCCAGTACTTC | CASSQASGLAGGKETQYF
- | TRBJ2-3 | - | TRBV27 | TGTGCCAGCAAAGTTGGGGGGGCAACGCAGTATTTT | CASKVGGATQYF
- | TRBJ1-5 | - | TRBV2 | TGTGCCAGCAGTATGGGGGGCAGGGGAAGGGATCAGCCCCAGCATTTT | CASSMGGRGRDQPQHF
TRBD2 | TRBJ2-1 | - | TRBV27 | TGTGCCAGCAGTTTATCCCTAGCGGGATACAATGAGCAGTTCTTC | CASSLSLAGYNEQFF
- | TRBJ2-7 | - | TRBV5-1 | TGCGCCAGCAGCTTGGGGAGGGGGGGGACCTACGAGCAGTACTTC | CASSLGRGGTYEQYF
- | TRBJ1-5 | few | TRBV27 | TGTGCCAGCAGTCACTCCGCGGGTCAGCCCCAGCATTTT | CASSHSAGQPQHF
- | TRBJ2-1 | - | TRBV7-9 | TGTGCCAGCGAAATTTACAATGAGCAGTTCTTC | CASEIYNEQFF
TRBD1 | TRBJ1-2 | few | TRBV29-1 | TGCAGCGTGACCCTTGAATGGGCAGGGGGGGGCTATGGCTACACCTTC | CSVTLEWAGGGYGYTF
- | TRBJ1-4 | - | TRBV9 | TGTGCCAGCAGCCCAGGGGTGGCTAATGAAAAACTGTTTTTT | CASSPGVANEKLFF
- | TRBJ2-1 | once | TRBV7-9 | TGTGCCAGCAGCTTAGAAGGGATAGGGGACAATGAGCAGTTCTTC | CASSLEGIGDNEQFF
- | TRBJ1-4 | - | TRBV5-5 | TGTGCCAGCAGCTACTTAGAGACGGCAACTAATGAAAAACTGTTTTTT | CASSYLETATNEKLFF
- | TRBJ1-1 | few | TRBV29-1 | TGCAGCGTTGGTAGGTTTGGGTACACTGAAGCTTTCTTT | CSVGRFGYTEAFF
- | TRBJ2-7 | - | TRBV4-2 | TGTGCCAGCAGCCAAGAAGGTAGGGGCGCCTACGAGCAGTACTTC | CASSQEGRGAYEQYF
- | TRBJ1-1 | once | TRBV30 | TGTGCCTGGAGTGGACCGAACACTGAAGCTTTCTTT | CAWSGPNTEAFF
TRBD2 | TRBJ2-3 | - | TRBV7-9 | TGTGCCAGCAGAGGCGGGGGGCGGAGCACAGATACGCAGTATTTT | CASRGGGRSTDTQYF
TRBD1 | TRBJ1-1 | - | TRBV2 | TGTGCCAGCAGCACCGACAGGGGGACTGAAGCTTTCTTT | CASSTDRGTEAFF
TRBD1 | TRBJ2-7 | - | TRBV7-9 | TGTGCCAGCAGCATCCCCGGGACAGGTCGGGGCTCCTACGAGCAGTACTTC | CASSIPGTGRGSYEQYF
TRBD1 | TRBJ1-1 | - | TRBV5-6 | TGTGCCAGCAGCGAACAGGGGCTCACTGAAGCTTTCTTT | CASSEQGLTEAFF
- | TRBJ1-1 | - | TRBV2 | TGTGCCAGCAGGGATCCTCAGGGACTGAACACTGAAGCTTTCTTT | CASRDPQGLNTEAFF
- | TRBJ1-6 | few | TRBV5-6 | TGTGCCAGCAGCTTTGAGGGATCACCCCTCCACTTT | CASSFEGSPLHF
TRBD1 | TRBJ1-5 | - | TRBV5-1 | TGCGCCAGCAGCTTGGGGGACAGGGGGGATCAGCCCCAGCATTTT | CASSLGDRGDQPQHF
TRBD1 | TRBJ2-2 | once | TRBV6-5 | TGTGCCAGCAGTTACACAGGGGAAATCGGGGAGCTGTTTTTT | CASSYTGEIGELFF
- | TRBJ2-7 | - | TRBV7-6 | TGTGCCAGCAGCCTCAGGACGGAATCCTACGAGCAGTACTTC | CASSLRTESYEQYF
TRBD1 | TRBJ1-2 | few | TRBV10-2 | TGCGCCAGCAGTCTTCAGGGGGAGTTGGCCTATGGCTACACCTTC | CASSLQGELAYGYTF
TRBD2 | TRBJ2-7 | - | TRBV5-4 | TGTGCCAGCAGCTTGGAGATAGCGGGAGTGTACGAGCAGTACTTC | CASSLEIAGVYEQYF
- | TRBJ2-5 | once | TRBV7-7 | TGTGCCAGCAGCTCACAGGGCGGGGAGACCCAGTACTTC | CASSSQGGETQYF
- | TRBJ2-5 | once | TRBV28 | TGTGCCAGCAGTTTAGAAGGATCTACCCAGTACTTC | CASSLEGSTQYF
- | TRBJ2-3 | - | TRBV20-1 | TGCAGTGTTAGCCCTCCTAATACGCAGTATTTT | CSVSPPNTQYF
- | TRBJ2-1 | - | TRBV7-7 | TGTGCCAGCAGCTTAGCATGGACCCAGAACAATGAGCAGTTCTTC | CASSLAWTQNNEQFF
TRBD2 | TRBJ2-7 | - | TRBV5-1 | TGCGCCAGCAGCCGATCCGGGGGGGAGCAGTACTTC | CASSRSGGEQYF
- | TRBJ2-5 | - | TRBV27 | TGTGCCAGCAGTTTATCGACGATGGAGATCCAGTACTTC | CASSLSTMEIQYF
- | TRBJ2-7 | once | TRBV19 | TGTGCCAGTAGTATAGGGGGCGAGCAGTACTTC | CASSIGGEQYF
- | TRBJ1-2 | once | TRBV7-9 | TGTGCCAGCAGCGGGGGAGGACAACTTTTTTTGGGTGGCTACACCTTC | CASSGGGQLFLGGYTF
- | TRBJ2-7 | - | TRBV7-2 | TGTGCCAGCAGGCCAAACCGGGACACCTCCTACGAGCAGTACTTC | CASRPNRDTSYEQYF
- | TRBJ1-1 | once | TRBV27 | TGTGCCAGCAGTCCACACGGGACTGAAGCTTTCTTT | CASSPHGTEAFF
TRBD1 | TRBJ2-7 | - | TRBV27 | TGTGCCAGCAGTCCTTCGAGGGGACAGTCCTACGAGCAGTACTTC | CASSPSRGQSYEQYF
TRBD1 | TRBJ1-4 | - | TRBV4-1 | TGCGCCAGCAGCCTCCGGGACAGGGAAGGGAAACTGTTTTTT | CASSLRDREGKLFF
TRBD1 | TRBJ2-1 | - | TRBV6-4 | TGTGCCAGCAGTTCGAGACAGGGGGACATGGATGAGCAGTTCTTC | CASSSRQGDMDEQFF
TRBD2 | TRBJ2-1 | - | TRBV4-1 | TGCGCCAGCAGCTTACTAGCGGGGGCGATAGATGAGCAGTTCTTC | CASSLLAGAIDEQFF
- | TRBJ1-1 | - | TRBV10-2 | TGCGCCAGCACCTCGGGGGCTGCCGAAGCTTTCTTT | CASTSGAAEAFF
- | TRBJ2-3 | - | TRBV10-2 | TGCGCCAGCAGTGAGCCCTACCCCCCTGACTCACCTAGCACAGATACGCAGTATTTT | CASSEPYPPDSPSTDTQYF
- | TRBJ2-7 | - | TRBV6-6 | TGTGCCAGCAGTTACGGCGGCGGACACTACGAGCAGTACTTC | CASSYGGGHYEQYF
- | TRBJ2-1 | - | TRBV11-2 | TGTGCCAGCAGCCCTAAGGGGGAGCCCTACAATGAGCAGTTCTTC | CASSPKGEPYNEQFF
TRBD2 | TRBJ2-4 | - | TRBV5-5 | TGTGCCAGCAGACACCGGGAGGGCCAAGCCAAAAACATTCAGTACTTC | CASRHREGQAKNIQYF
- | TRBJ1-1 | - | TRBV19 | TGTGCCAGTAGTATAGATGGGGAAACTGAAGCTTTCTTT | CASSIDGETEAFF
- | TRBJ2-7 | - | TRBV14 | TGTGCCAGCGGGGGGGCCCGCTACGAGCAGTACTTC | CASGGARYEQYF
- | TRBJ2-7 | - | TRBV5-1 | TGCGCCAGCAGCTACCTCGGACAAGGGCAGTACTTC | CASSYLGQGQYF
TRBD1 | TRBJ1-2 | - | TRBV29-1 | TGCAGCGTACCCGGGACAGGGGTGGATGGCTACACCTTC | CSVPGTGVDGYTF
TRBD2 | TRBJ2-2 | - | TRBV9 | TGTGCCAGCAGCGTAAGCCGAACTAGCGGGGGGGCCCGGACCGGGGAGCTGTTTTTT | CASSVSRTSGGARTGELFF
- | TRBJ1-6 | - | TRBV5-4 | TGTGCCAGCAGCTTGAGGCAAGTGAGGAATTCACCCCTCCACTTT | CASSLRQVRNSPLHF
TRBD1 | TRBJ2-7 | - | TRBV6-1 | TGTGCCAGCAGTGAATGGGGGACAGGGAAGCACGAGCAGTACTTC | CASSEWGTGKHEQYF